This T cell receptor beta chain was sequenced during a study of identical twins. Per germline, CDR1 DFQATT and CDR2 SNEGSKA (reference sequence). CDR3 size: 16 residues. The V and J ends lost 1 base and 6 bases, in that order; junction bases with no gene match: 7. This clonotype has only a few counts. TCRdb reprocessed the 5' RACE reads via MiXCR and lists one record per CDR3 protein. Among about 530,000 distinct CDR3 sequences listed, 20% to 25% were seen once. This sample also belongs to another study, concerning yellow fever vaccine responses in identical twins.

The sequenced material came from CD4+ T cells sorted from blood. The TCR was taken from a woman aged 18-29 years in good health. V and J are TRBV20-1 and TRBJ1-5; 12 nucleotides agree with TRBD1. Written as DNA, the CDR3 is TGCAGTGCTAGAGTCCCGGGACAGGGGGCCTTTCAGCCCCAGCATTTT. This translates into CSARVPGQGAFQPQHF.